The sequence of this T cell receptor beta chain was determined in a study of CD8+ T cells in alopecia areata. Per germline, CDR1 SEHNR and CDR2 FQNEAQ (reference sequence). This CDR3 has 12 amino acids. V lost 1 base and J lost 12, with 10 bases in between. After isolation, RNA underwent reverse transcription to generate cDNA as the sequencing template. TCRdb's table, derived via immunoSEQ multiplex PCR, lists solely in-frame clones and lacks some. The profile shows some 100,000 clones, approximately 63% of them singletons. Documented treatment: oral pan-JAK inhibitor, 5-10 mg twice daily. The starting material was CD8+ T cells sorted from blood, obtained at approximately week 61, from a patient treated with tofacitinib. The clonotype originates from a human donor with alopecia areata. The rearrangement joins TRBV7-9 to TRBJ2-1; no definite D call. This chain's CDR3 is CASSLDPPGQFF. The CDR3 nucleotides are TGTGCCAGCAGCTTAGACCCTCCCGGGCAGTTCTTC.